The TCR beta chain under discussion was sequenced for a study of brain T cells in children with intractable seizures. Study-wide results and limits: Pre- and post-surgery blood differed in depth, so pre-surgery absences may be undersampling.

This sample's time point: blood from clinic visit 5 months post-surgery; TSC patient then seizure free. Sequencing was limited to surgery cases with top T cell transcript signatures in brain tissue. Before surgery, patients took at least one anti-epileptic drug. The length of the CDR3 is 13 residues. With 6 bases removed from V and 1 base from J, the gap between germline ends came to 9 bases. The protocol was immunoSEQ multiplex PCR, while the TCRdb copy is restricted to in-frame clones and leaves out a portion. The sample consists of about 340,000 clones, 93% of them appearing once. Comments on this clone: Its antigen is currently unknown.

Sample: peripheral blood, taken less than 6 months after surgery. The receptor was derived from a boy under three years old with tuberous sclerosis and intractable seizures. The chain combines TRBV12-3 or TRBV12-4 with TRBJ1-1; tentative D call: TRBD1 (5 bases). CDR3 nucleotide sequence: TGTGCCAGCAGCTTGGACAAGAACACTGAAGCTTTCTTT. Translating gives CASSLDKNTEAFF.